This is a list of T cell receptor beta chains from one sample in a study of T cell changes during pregnancy in multiple sclerosis. TCRdb keeps only in-frame clones here, not all; method: immunoSEQ multiplex PCR. The sample includes just under 50,000 clones, around 94% seen only once; the top ten take around 0.3%. Sequencing used CD4+ T cells from peripheral blood mononuclear cells, obtained in the third trimester of pregnancy. The receptors shown here come from a female donor with multiple sclerosis, enrolled in a pregnancy study. Both conserved end residues are part of each CDR3. D genes are given only for firm matches. Clone size is stated in some rows and not others, as once, few, many or a class when expanded.

d_call: .; clone_size: once; j_call: TRBJ1-1; v_call: TRBV7-2; cdr3_aa: CASSPEAVNTEAFF; cdr3_nt: TGTGCCAGCAGCCCGGAGGCCGTAAACACTGAAGCTTTCTTT
d_call: .; clone_size: .; j_call: TRBJ2-3; v_call: TRBV11-2; cdr3_aa: CASSPGLSTDTQYF; cdr3_nt: TGTGCCAGCAGCCCGGGACTGAGCACAGATACGCAGTATTTT
d_call: .; clone_size: .; j_call: TRBJ2-7; v_call: TRBV30; cdr3_aa: CAWRRVLSSYEQYF; cdr3_nt: TGTGCCTGGCGGAGGGTCCTAAGCTCCTACGAGCAGTACTTC
d_call: .; clone_size: .; j_call: TRBJ2-7; v_call: TRBV6-5; cdr3_aa: CASTARQGKSEQYF; cdr3_nt: TGTGCCAGCACCGCCCGGCAGGGTAAAAGCGAGCAGTACTTC
d_call: TRBD1; clone_size: few; j_call: TRBJ1-1; v_call: TRBV5-6; cdr3_aa: CASSPSDREEAFF; cdr3_nt: TGTGCCAGCAGCCCCTCCGACAGGGAAGAAGCTTTCTTT
d_call: .; clone_size: .; j_call: TRBJ2-2; v_call: TRBV30; cdr3_aa: CAWTLTGTGELFF; cdr3_nt: TGTGCCTGGACTCTGACCGGGACCGGGGAGCTGTTTTTT
d_call: TRBD1; clone_size: .; j_call: TRBJ2-5; v_call: TRBV12-5; cdr3_aa: CASGPEPLTGERETQYF; cdr3_nt: TGTGCTAGTGGCCCGGAACCCTTAACAGGGGAGAGGGAGACCCAGTACTTC
d_call: TRBD1; clone_size: .; j_call: TRBJ1-6; v_call: TRBV25-1; cdr3_aa: CASSVGTGWNSPLHF; cdr3_nt: TGTGCCAGCAGTGTAGGGACAGGGTGGAATTCACCCCTCCACTTT
d_call: .; clone_size: .; j_call: TRBJ2-7; v_call: TRBV30; cdr3_aa: CAWGQSYEQYF; cdr3_nt: TGTGCCTGGGGACAGTCCTACGAGCAGTACTTC
d_call: TRBD1; clone_size: .; j_call: TRBJ1-2; v_call: TRBV18; cdr3_aa: CASSPLGTGPNGYTF; cdr3_nt: TGTGCCAGCTCACCACTCGGGACAGGCCCTAATGGCTACACCTTC
d_call: TRBD1; clone_size: .; j_call: TRBJ1-2; v_call: TRBV30; cdr3_aa: CAWSGQGLDGYTF; cdr3_nt: TGTGCCTGGAGCGGACAGGGTTTAGATGGCTACACCTTC
d_call: TRBD2; clone_size: .; j_call: TRBJ2-7; v_call: TRBV5-1; cdr3_aa: CASSPLAGGSYEQYF; cdr3_nt: TGCGCCAGCAGCCCGTTAGCGGGAGGAAGCTACGAGCAGTACTTC
d_call: .; clone_size: .; j_call: TRBJ1-4; v_call: TRBV27; cdr3_aa: CASSRNGQTELFF; cdr3_nt: TGTGCCAGCAGTCGAAATGGACAGACCGAACTGTTTTTT
d_call: TRBD2; clone_size: .; j_call: TRBJ2-5; v_call: TRBV5-6; cdr3_aa: CASSLLSAGGRETQYF; cdr3_nt: TGTGCCAGCAGCTTGTTAAGCGCGGGGGGGCGCGAGACCCAGTACTTC
d_call: .; clone_size: .; j_call: TRBJ1-2; v_call: TRBV9; cdr3_aa: CASSVTGTYGYTF; cdr3_nt: TGTGCCAGCAGCGTAACAGGGACCTATGGCTACACCTTC
d_call: TRBD1; clone_size: .; j_call: TRBJ2-1; v_call: TRBV6-6; cdr3_aa: CASSYRGPDYNEQFF; cdr3_nt: TGTGCCAGCAGTTACAGGGGGCCGGATTACAATGAGCAGTTCTTC
d_call: .; clone_size: .; j_call: TRBJ2-2; v_call: TRBV5-1; cdr3_aa: CASSLSLGSSGELFF; cdr3_nt: TGCGCCAGCAGCTTGTCCTTGGGGAGTTCCGGGGAGCTGTTTTTT
d_call: .; clone_size: .; j_call: TRBJ2-7; v_call: TRBV28; cdr3_aa: CASRSRLGSYEQYF; cdr3_nt: TGTGCCAGCAGGTCCAGACTAGGGTCCTACGAGCAGTACTTC
d_call: TRBD1; clone_size: .; j_call: TRBJ1-1; v_call: TRBV9; cdr3_aa: CASSLAQGVNTEAFF; cdr3_nt: TGTGCCAGCAGCCTCGCCCAGGGGGTGAACACTGAAGCTTTCTTT
d_call: TRBD1; clone_size: once; j_call: TRBJ2-5; v_call: TRBV7-2; cdr3_aa: CASSSRTGLWETQYF; cdr3_nt: TGTGCCAGCAGCTCCCGGACAGGGTTGTGGGAGACCCAGTACTTC
d_call: .; clone_size: .; j_call: TRBJ1-5; v_call: TRBV19; cdr3_aa: CASSIIYSNQPQHF; cdr3_nt: TGTGCCAGTAGTATAATCTATAGCAATCAGCCCCAGCATTTT
d_call: .; clone_size: .; j_call: TRBJ2-1; v_call: TRBV9; cdr3_aa: CASSVAGKNWGYNEQFF; cdr3_nt: TGTGCCAGCAGCGTAGCCGGGAAAAACTGGGGCTACAATGAGCAGTTCTTC
d_call: .; clone_size: .; j_call: TRBJ2-7; v_call: TRBV7-9; cdr3_aa: CASSFMGATAYEQYF; cdr3_nt: TGTGCCAGCAGCTTCATGGGGGCCACTGCCTACGAGCAGTACTTC
d_call: .; clone_size: .; j_call: TRBJ2-7; v_call: TRBV6-1; cdr3_aa: CASSLGEGGTAEQYF; cdr3_nt: TGTGCCAGCAGCCTGGGGGAGGGGGGGACCGCCGAGCAGTACTTC
d_call: .; clone_size: .; j_call: TRBJ1-2; v_call: TRBV30; cdr3_aa: CAWSLGGVYGYTF; cdr3_nt: TGTGCCTGGAGTCTGGGGGGAGTCTATGGCTACACCTTC